This T cell receptor beta chain derives from a study of T cells in localized non-small cell lung cancer. Broader study findings: There was an association of higher blood T cell density with longer overall survival.

Comment on this clone: Its specificity is unknown.

Assay: immunoSEQ multiplex PCR; the TCRdb copy retains only in-frame clones and omits some. The sample includes 15,000 to 25,000 clones, approximately 90% of them seen just once. The germline CDR1 and CDR2 sequences are MNHEY and SVGAGI. Deletions cut 2 bases from V and 0 bases from J, with 4 bases between. The CDR3 loop spans 13 amino acids. Sequenced here: peripheral blood, sampled before any cancer treatment. This clonotype was sampled from a male donor aged 60 or over with stage I squamous cell lung carcinoma. The J gene is TRBJ1-1, the V gene TRBV6-5, with D unresolved. The CDR3 bases are TGTGCCAGCAGTTACAAAGTGAACACTGAAGCTTTCTTT. Encoded protein: CASSYKVNTEAFF.